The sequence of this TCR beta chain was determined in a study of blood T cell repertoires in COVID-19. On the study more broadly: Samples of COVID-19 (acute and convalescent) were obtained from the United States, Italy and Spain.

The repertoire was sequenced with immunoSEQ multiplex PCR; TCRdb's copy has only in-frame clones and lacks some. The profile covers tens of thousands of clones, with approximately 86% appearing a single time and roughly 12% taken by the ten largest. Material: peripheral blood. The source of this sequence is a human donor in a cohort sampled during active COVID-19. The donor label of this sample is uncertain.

The CDR3 region has the DNA TGCGCCAGCAGCCCTCCTAGCGTGCATGAGCAGTTCTTC. This gives the protein CASSPPSVHEQFF. The chain is built from TRBV4-1 and TRBJ2-1; tentative D call: TRBD2 (6 bases). Trimming cost V 4 bases and J 8 bases, with 12 bases left between them. This CDR3 region has 13 residues. Germline values: CDR1 MGHRA, CDR2 YSYEKL.